This T cell receptor (beta chain) was sequenced in a study of breast tumors, draining lymph nodes, adjacent tissues. The lymph nodes were axillary draining lymph nodes from breast cancer patients. This clonotype was seen at least ten times. Its antigen remains unidentified. Study-level results: Tumors had less TCR diversity than lymph nodes, more than nontumor tissue.

TCRdb fed the multiplex PCR reads into MiXCR, producing one record per CDR3 protein. The table records approximately 210,000 distinct CDR3 sequences, approximately 36% of them present only once. The sequence was obtained from a female donor with breast cancer. Some clones in this sample may be carry-over from other donors' samples. Sequencing was done on a sample of axillary lymph node tissue.

The CDR3 here is CASSLTQGATDTQYF. Written as DNA, the CDR3 is TGTGCCAGCAGCCTAACTCAGGGAGCGACAGATACGCAGTATTTT. The chain carries TRBV7-9 and TRBJ2-3; D tentatively reads TRBD1 or TRBD2 (5 bases each). Deletions cut 5 bases from V and 3 bases from J, with 15 bases between. The CDR3 is 15 amino acids. Germline assignment: CDR1 SEHNR and CDR2 FQNEAQ (reference sequence). The full variable domain, in which reference TRBV7-9 and TRBJ2-3 provide the parts outside the CDR3, is DTGVSQNPRHKITKRGQNVTFRCDPISEHNRLYWYRQTLGQGPEFLTYFQNEAQLEKSRLLSDRFSAERPKGSFSTLEIQRTEQGDSAMYLCASSLTQGATDTQYFGPGTRLTVL.